This T cell receptor beta chain came from a study of blood T cell repertoires in COVID-19. Overall study context: Acute-phase and convalescent COVID-19 samples originated in the United States, Italy and Spain. PBMCs, B-cell-depleted T cells, or T cells provided the cDNA or gDNA that made up the material.

Authors' data handling: Researchers report that nucleated cell counts were estimated from reference gene primer amplification. Some clones are missing from TCRdb's copy, which holds only in-frame ones; the method was immunoSEQ multiplex PCR. That table furnishes V, J and clone size, whereas the DNA furnished D and trimming. The profile covers some 320,000 clones, with around 88% appearing a single time and 6.9% taken by the ten largest. This CDR3 is 16 amino acids long. Germline V gives CDR1 MNHEY, CDR2 SVGAGI. Trimming took 0 bases from V and 1 from J, leaving 13 bases between them. The receptor's source is a woman aged 25 to 39 who had recovered from COVID-19. What was sequenced was peripheral blood. The chain uses TRBV6-5 and TRBJ2-7; tentatively, D is TRBD1 (8 bases). CDR3 DNA: TGTGCCAGCAGTTACTCAGGACAGGGAGGGTCCTACGAGCAGTACTTC. Translating gives CASSYSGQGGSYEQYF.